The 32 T cell receptor beta chains listed next were all sequenced from one sample in a study of T-cell reconstitution after alpha-beta-depleted transplantation in children. Preparation of the TCRbeta library used unique molecular identifiers. TCRdb independently ran MiXCR on the PCR reads; one entry per CDR3 protein. Of nearly 250,000 distinct CDR3 sequences in the sample, 6.5% to 9% were seen once. This specimen consisted of PBMCs, mostly from graft donor cells, obtained 180 days after TCRalphabeta/CD19-depleted stem cell transplant. All receptors come from a male patient under 18 who had a stem cell transplant for acute lymphoblastic leukemia, so the T cells may come from the graft donor.

Many counts were recorded for this clonotype. V is TRBV20-1 and J is TRBJ2-1, with 15 bases lining up with TRBD2. This CDR3 contains 16 residues. CDR1 is DFQATT, CDR2 SNEGSKA, per germline (reference sequence). Unmatched junction bases numbered 7, after V lost 3 bases and J lost 7 bases. The CDR3 DNA follows: TGCAGTGCTAGGGGGACTAGCGGGAGGTGGGGAAATGAGCAGTTCTTC. This translates into CSARGTSGRWGNEQFF.

This clonotype occurred many times. This chain links TRBV20-1 with TRBJ2-1, with 14 bases aligning to TRBD2. J gave up 3 bases and V 6 bases, and 4 bases lay outside the gene matches. The CDR3 covers 15 residues. The V gene's germline CDR1 is DFQATT and CDR2 SNEGSKA (reference sequence). As DNA, the CDR3 is TGCAGTGCCCTAGGACTAGCGGGGGGCTACAATGAGCAGTTCTTC. Protein: CSALGLAGGYNEQFF.

This clonotype came up many times. The J gene is TRBJ2-4, the V gene TRBV3-1; possible D gene TRBD1, 6 bases. This CDR3 is built from 15 residues. Germline CDR1 is LGHDT and CDR2 is YNNKEL (reference sequence). Between the trimmed V and J ends, which lost 1 base and 3 bases, there was a span of 10 bases. This CDR3 is CASSQVRGSKNIQYF. As DNA, the CDR3 is TGTGCCAGCAGCCAAGTCAGGGGAAGCAAAAACATTCAGTACTTC.

Ten or more counts support this clonotype. The chain carries TRBV7-9 and TRBJ1-2, with 7 positions matching TRBD1. CDR3 size: 17 residues. The V gene's germline CDR1 is SEHNR and CDR2 FQNEAQ (reference sequence). Unmatched junction bases numbered 16, after V lost 5 bases and J lost 4 bases. The CDR3 loop is CASSLDGGGALIYGYTF. The CDR3, as DNA: TGTGCCAGCAGCCTCGACGGAGGGGGCGCGCTGATCTATGGCTACACCTTC.

This clonotype was seen at least ten times. The chain carries TRBV18 and TRBJ2-3; D is unresolved. With 0 bases removed from V and 1 base from J, the gap between germline ends came to 5 bases. Germline V lookup: CDR1 KGHSH, CDR2 LQKENI. The CDR3 loop spans 14 amino acids. CDR3 protein: CASSPPQGTDTQYF. The DNA of the CDR3 is TGTGCCAGCTCACCACCGCAGGGCACAGATACGCAGTATTTT.

There are many counts of this clonotype. The rearrangement links TRBV5-1 to TRBJ2-7, with unresolved D. The CDR3 is made up of 14 amino acids. Trimming pared 5 bases from V and 2 bases from J, leaving 14 bases between. Per the germline V gene, CDR1 is SGHRS and CDR2 is YFSETQ. The CDR3 nucleotides read TGCGCCAGCAGGCCATCCCCGGCCCCCTACGAGCAGTACTTC. It translates to CASRPSPAPYEQYF.

This clonotype has at least ten counts. The chain links TRBV11-2 to TRBJ2-2; unclear D gene. The germline V and J ends were trimmed by 11 bases and 3 bases, with 25 bases remaining between them. The V gene's germline CDR1 is SGHAT and CDR2 FQNNGV. The CDR3 sequence is 17 residues long. The CDR3 sequence is CALSLRVPSVHTGELFF. CDR3 DNA: TGTGCCCTCAGCTTAAGGGTGCCTTCGGTCCACACCGGGGAGCTGTTTTTT. Drawing the rest from reference TRBV11-2 and TRBJ2-2, the complete variable domain is EAGVAQSPRYKIIEKRQSVAFWCNPISGHATLYWYQQILGQGPKLLIQFQNNGVVDDSQLPKDRFSAERLKGVDSTLKIQPAKLEDSAVYLCALSLRVPSVHTGELFFGEGSRLTVL.

V gene TRBV10-3 combines with J gene TRBJ1-5, with TRBD1 as a possible D gene (6 bases). The V gene's germline CDR1 is ENHRY and CDR2 SYGVKD. This CDR3 has 14 residues. The V end lost 5 bases, the J end lost 1 base, and 9 bases lay between the germline ends. The CDR3: CAISKQGSNQPQHF. The CDR3, as DNA: TGTGCCATCAGTAAACAGGGAAGCAATCAGCCCCAGCATTTT.

This clonotype was counted once. The V and J genes are TRBV23-1 and TRBJ2-5; 12 bases align to TRBD2. TRBV23-1 is given ORF status, its function remaining uncertain. With V trimmed by 6 bases and J by 4 bases, 6 bases remained unmatched. The CDR3 spans 15 residues. The CDR3 DNA reads TGCGCCAGCAGCTTGACTAGCGGGAGAGGAGAGACCCAGTACTTC. Its translation is CASSLTSGRGETQYF.

This clonotype was counted ten times or more. The V call is TRBV3-1, the J call TRBJ1-2; unclear D gene. Germline V CDR1 and CDR2: LGHDT, YNNKEL (reference sequence). CDR3 size: 13 residues. V dropped 4 bases and J dropped 5 bases, with 11 bases sitting between them. In DNA form, the CDR3 reads TGTGCCAGCAGCCTTCCCGGATCTTATGGCTACACCTTC. This encodes CASSLPGSYGYTF.

The table lists this clonotype with many counts. V gene TRBV12-3 or TRBV12-4 combines with J gene TRBJ1-5; D unresolved. V was trimmed by 5 bases and J by 7 bases, leaving 9 bases between them. The CDR3 has 12 amino acids. Here the CDR3 reads CASSVHGQPQHF. The CDR3 nucleotides read TGTGCCAGCAGTGTACACGGCCAGCCCCAGCATTTT.

Many counts were recorded for this clonotype. The chain couples TRBV2 to TRBJ2-2, with TRBD2 matching over 8 bases. V shed 0 bases and J 0 bases; nucleotides not matched to a gene: 9. CDR1 and CDR2 from the germline V gene are SNHLY and FYNNEI. The CDR3 contains 19 residues. The chain's CDR3 is CASSEALELAGSNTGELFF. CDR3 nucleotide sequence: TGTGCCAGCAGTGAAGCGCTGGAGCTAGCGGGTTCGAACACCGGGGAGCTGTTTTTT.

There are many counts of this clonotype. This sequence joins TRBV6-1 and TRBJ1-2, with D hard to call. The CDR3 runs to 14 residues. V was trimmed by 2 bases and J by 7 bases, leaving 14 bases between them. CDR1 is MNHNS, CDR2 SASEGT, per germline. CDR3 in amino acids: CASSESPYMVGYTF. CDR3 DNA: TGTGCCAGCAGTGAATCCCCCTATATGGTTGGCTACACCTTC.

This clonotype has a count of ten or more. The rearrangement links TRBV11-2 to TRBJ1-2, with D possibly TRBD1 on 6 matching bases. This CDR3 is built from 14 residues. V lost 6 bases, J lost 2 bases, and 13 bases lay in between. Germline V gene lookup returns CDR1 SGHAT and CDR2 FQNNGV. CDR3 sequence: CASRPLRGNYGYTF. CDR3 DNA sequence: TGTGCCAGCAGACCACTCAGGGGAAACTATGGCTACACCTTC.

This clonotype was seen repeatedly, ten times or more. The chain has TRBV5-6 and TRBJ2-1; D is ambiguous. The V gene's germline CDR1 is SGHDT and CDR2 YYEEEE. Trimming shortened V by 1 base and J by 5 bases, and 1 base separated the two germline ends. The CDR3 length is 11 residues. The CDR3: CASSLNNEQFF. In DNA, the CDR3 is TGTGCCAGCAGCTTGAACAATGAGCAGTTCTTC.

This clonotype was counted ten times or more. This chain connects TRBV20-1 to TRBJ1-5; D unresolved. CDR3 length: 14 residues. Germline CDR1 and CDR2: DFQATT and SNEGSKA (reference sequence). Trimming pared 1 base from V and 0 bases from J, leaving 7 bases between. CDR3 sequence (DNA): TGCAGTGCTAGAGGGCAGTATAGCAATCAGCCCCAGCATTTT. Protein sequence: CSARGQYSNQPQHF.

This clonotype has ten or more counts. V is TRBV5-5 and J is TRBJ2-2, with D tentatively TRBD1 (6 bases). Germline CDR1 is SGHKS and CDR2 is YYEKEE (reference sequence). This CDR3 has 17 amino acids. V was clipped by 0 bases and J by 2 bases, with 14 bases between them. The CDR3 loop is CASSLGYRDVNTGELFF. The CDR3, as DNA: TGTGCCAGCAGCTTGGGGTACAGGGACGTCAACACCGGGGAGCTGTTTTTT.

As concerns this clonotype: A much larger clone is a single base away; this may be a read error. The chain is built from TRBV5-1 and TRBJ2-7; 7 bases line up with TRBD2. CDR1 and CDR2 (germline): SGHRS, YFSETQ. The CDR3 has 14 amino acids. The CDR3 nucleotides are TGCGCCAGCAGCTTGAACGGACTAGGCTACGACCAGTACTTC. Translated, it gives CASSLNGLGYDQYF.

This clonotype was seen at least ten times. The chain uses TRBV7-9 and TRBJ2-5; D may match TRBD1 or TRBD2 (5 bases each). Per germline, CDR1 SEHNR and CDR2 FQNEAQ (reference sequence). Trimming cost V 5 bases and J 1 base, with 8 bases left between them. This CDR3 has 13 amino acids. Here the CDR3 DNA reads TGTGCCAGCAGCCGGGACGCCCAAGAGACCCAGTACTTC. Translated: CASSRDAQETQYF. The full variable domain, in which reference TRBV7-9 and TRBJ2-5 provide the parts outside the CDR3, is DTGVSQNPRHKITKRGQNVTFRCDPISEHNRLYWYRQTLGQGPEFLTYFQNEAQLEKSRLLSDRFSAERPKGSFSTLEIQRTEQGDSAMYLCASSRDAQETQYFGPGTRLLVL.

This clonotype was observed at least ten times. This chain joins TRBV15 and TRBJ2-7; TRBD1 matches at 9 bases. The ends lost 4 bases at V and 1 base at J; junction bases unmatched: 5. CDR1 is LNHNV and CDR2 is YYDKDF in the germline V gene (reference sequence). CDR3 size: 15 residues. This chain's CDR3 is CATSKRTGESYEQYF. The CDR3 DNA sequence: TGTGCCACCAGCAAACGGACAGGGGAGTCCTACGAGCAGTACTTC. The full variable domain, rest sourced from reference TRBV15 and TRBJ2-7, is DAMVIQNPRYQVTQFGKPVTLSCSQTLNHNVMYWYQQKSSQAPKLLFHYYDKDFNNEADTPDNFQSRRPNTSFCFLDIRSPGLGDTAMYLCATSKRTGESYEQYFGPGTRLTVT.

This clonotype showed up many times. This rearrangement joins TRBV24-1 to TRBJ2-6; possibly TRBD2 for D (6 bases). The CDR3 is made up of 18 amino acids. Germline values: CDR1 KGHDR, CDR2 SFDVKD. The V and J ends lost 7 bases and 1 base respectively, with 19 bases between them. The CDR3 DNA follows: TGTGCCACCAGGCTAACCGGGACTTCCTTATCTGGGGCCAACGTCCTGACTTTC. Encoded protein: CATRLTGTSLSGANVLTF.

This clonotype has a count of ten or more. This chain links TRBV3-1 with TRBJ1-6; tentative D call: TRBD1 (6 bases). CDR3 length: 15 amino acids. V lost 0 bases, J lost 13 bases, and 16 bases lay in between. From germline, CDR1 is LGHDT and CDR2 YNNKEL (reference sequence). The CDR3 region has the DNA TGTGCCAGCAGCCAAGAGTGGCAGGGGAGGAAGCCCCTCCACTTT. The encoded protein is CASSQEWQGRKPLHF.

A note on this clonotype: This may arise from a read error, as a much more abundant clone is one base away. This chain connects TRBV6-2 or TRBV6-3 to TRBJ2-1; 8 bases map to TRBD2. J was trimmed by 8 bases and V by 2 bases; bases with no gene match: 8. CDR3 length: 15 amino acids. The germline gives CDR1 MNHEY, CDR2 SVGEGT. The CDR3 DNA follows: TGTGCCAGCAGTTACGGGGGCGGGGGGCTCTATGAGCAGTTCTTC. This encodes CASSYGGGGLYEQFF.

This clonotype was counted at least ten times. This chain connects TRBV7-2 to TRBJ2-5, with 10 bases aligning to TRBD2. The CDR3 is 16 residues long. With V trimmed by 3 bases and J by 8 bases, 12 bases remained unmatched. Germline V gene sequence: CDR1 SGHTA, CDR2 FQGNSA. As DNA, the CDR3 is TGTGCCAGCAGCTTGGGTCCTAGCGGGAGCGGAGATACCCAGTACTTC. Protein: CASSLGPSGSGDTQYF.

This clonotype was seen at least ten times. DNA for the CDR3: TGCAGTGCTTATAGCGGGAGCGGCGGGGAGCTGTTTTTT. Residues: CSAYSGSGGELFF. This rearrangement joins TRBV20-1 to TRBJ2-2, with 9 bases identical to TRBD2. CDR3 size: 13 residues. Germline values: CDR1 DFQATT, CDR2 SNEGSKA (reference sequence). V lost 5 bases and J lost 7; bases outside the gene matches: 5.

This clonotype was counted many times. The rearrangement joins TRBV2 to TRBJ2-1, with 13 bases aligning to TRBD2. V shed 4 bases, J shed 13 bases, and the junction held 10 bases outside the gene matches. This CDR3 is built from 15 residues. CDR1 and CDR2 from the germline V gene are SNHLY and FYNNEI. CDR3 in amino acids: CASSGPGLAGYPQFF. CDR3 sequence (DNA): TGTGCCAGCAGTGGCCCGGGACTAGCGGGATACCCCCAGTTCTTC.

V and J are TRBV6-6 and TRBJ2-7; the match to TRBD1 covers 7 bases. The CDR3 runs to 13 residues. Germline V gene data show CDR1 as MNHNY and CDR2 as SVGAGI (reference sequence). V lost 1 base and J lost 5; bases outside the gene matches: 2. This chain's CDR3 is CASSYYRGHEQYF. As DNA, the CDR3 is TGTGCCAGCAGTTACTACAGGGGTCACGAGCAGTACTTC.

The chain recombines TRBV5-6 with TRBJ2-5; possibly TRBD2 for D (5 bases). CDR3 size: 13 residues. Looked up from germline, CDR1 is SGHDT and CDR2 is YYEEEE. The V end was cut by 4 bases, the J end by 4 bases, with 11 bases between. Here the CDR3 reads CASSLGRVETQYF. As DNA, the CDR3 is TGTGCCAGCAGCCTAGGGAGAGTAGAGACCCAGTACTTC.

This clonotype was detected many times. The CDR3 coding sequence is TGTGCCAGCAGTCCACTAGAGACTACCTACAATGAGCAGTTCTTC. Amino acid sequence: CASSPLETTYNEQFF. This chain uses TRBV12-3 or TRBV12-4 with TRBJ2-1, with D maybe TRBD2 (5 bases). V dropped 5 bases and J dropped 2 bases, with 13 bases sitting between them. There are 15 residues in the CDR3.

This clonotype was seen at least ten times. This sequence joins TRBV4-3 and TRBJ2-7, with 10 bases aligning to TRBD2. This CDR3 region has 15 residues. V lost 0 bases and J lost 5; bases outside the gene matches: 4. Germline V gene lookup returns CDR1 LGHNA and CDR2 YSLEER. The chain's CDR3 is CASSQDRLAGDEQYF. The DNA for the CDR3 is TGCGCCAGCAGCCAAGATAGACTAGCGGGCGACGAGCAGTACTTC.

This clonotype was detected ten times or more. V usage is TRBV3-1 and J usage is TRBJ1-2; no definite D call. Trimming pared 0 bases from V and 8 bases from J, leaving 13 bases between. The CDR3 runs 14 residues. CDR1 is LGHDT, CDR2 YNNKEL, per germline (reference sequence). CDR3 DNA sequence: TGTGCCAGCAGCCAAGACGAACGAGTATGGGGCTACACCTTC. It is translated as CASSQDERVWGYTF.

This clonotype was counted at least ten times. The CDR3 is CASSLTRQGKGTYNSPLHF. The CDR3 DNA is TGTGCCAGCAGCTTAACCCGACAGGGAAAGGGAACCTATAATTCACCCCTCCACTTT. This rearrangement joins TRBV7-6 to TRBJ1-6, with TRBD1 matching over 7 bases. The germline gives CDR1 SGHVS, CDR2 FNYEAQ. The V and J ends lost 2 bases and 2 bases, in that order; junction bases with no gene match: 12. CDR3 length: 19 amino acids.